This TCR beta chain emerged from a study of control samples from healthy donors and cancer patients. Profiling relied on immunoSEQ multiplex PCR, and the TCRdb table lists in-frame clones only, not all of them. The sample has more than 85,000 clones, roughly 91% seen once. V lost 0 bases, J lost 4 bases, and 4 bases stayed unmatched. Germline values: CDR1 LGHNA, CDR2 YSLEER. The CDR3 consists of 15 residues. Sequencing was done on a sample of blood. The chain employs TRBV4-3 and TRBJ2-5, with 8 bases aligning to TRBD2. The sequence was collected from a woman aged 45-65 years in good health. The CDR3 coding sequence is TGCGCCAGCAGCCAAGAAACTAGCGGTGGAGAGACCCAGTACTTC. As protein: CASSQETSGGETQYF.